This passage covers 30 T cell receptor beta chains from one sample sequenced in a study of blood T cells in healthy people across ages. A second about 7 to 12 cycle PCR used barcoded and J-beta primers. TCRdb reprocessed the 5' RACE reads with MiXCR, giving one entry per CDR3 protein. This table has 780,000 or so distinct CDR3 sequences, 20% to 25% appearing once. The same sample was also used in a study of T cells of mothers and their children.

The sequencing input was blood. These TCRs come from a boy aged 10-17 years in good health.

The DNA of the CDR3 is TGTGCCAGCATCCTCGCGGGGGGTTACACTGAAGCTTTCTTT. Translation gives CASILAGGYTEAFF. V is TRBV28 and J is TRBJ1-1, with D possibly TRBD1 on 5 matching bases. V was cut by 7 bases and J by 3 bases, with 15 bases left in between. Germline V lookup: CDR1 MDHEN, CDR2 SYDVKM. This CDR3 is built from 14 residues. The entire variable domain, with the rest obtained from reference TRBV28 and TRBJ1-1, is as follows: DVKVTQSSRYLVKRTGEKVFLECVQDMDHENMFWYRQDPGLGLRLIYFSYDVKMKEKGDIPEGYSVSREKKERFSLILESASTNQTSMYLCASILAGGYTEAFFGQGTRLTVV.

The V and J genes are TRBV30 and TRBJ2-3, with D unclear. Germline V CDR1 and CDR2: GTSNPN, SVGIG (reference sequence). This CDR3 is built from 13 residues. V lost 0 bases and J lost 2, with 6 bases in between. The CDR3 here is CAWSVLPTDTQYF. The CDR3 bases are TGTGCCTGGAGTGTACTTCCCACAGATACGCAGTATTTT.

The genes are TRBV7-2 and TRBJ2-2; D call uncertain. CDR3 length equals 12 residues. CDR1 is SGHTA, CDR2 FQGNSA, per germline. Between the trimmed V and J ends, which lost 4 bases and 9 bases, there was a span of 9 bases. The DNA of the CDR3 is TGTGCCAGCAGCTCGAATTTCCGGGAGCTGTTTTTT. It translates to CASSSNFRELFF.

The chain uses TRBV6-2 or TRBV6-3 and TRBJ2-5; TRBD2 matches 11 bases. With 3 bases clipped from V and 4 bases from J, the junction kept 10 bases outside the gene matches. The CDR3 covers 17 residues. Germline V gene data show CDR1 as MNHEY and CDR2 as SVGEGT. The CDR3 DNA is TGTGCCAGCAGTTATTGGACTAGCGGGTCAATAGTAGAGACCCAGTACTTC. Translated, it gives CASSYWTSGSIVETQYF.

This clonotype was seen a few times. The chain's CDR3 is CASSLELAGADEQYF. CDR3 DNA: TGCGCCAGCAGCTTGGAACTAGCGGGGGCGGACGAGCAGTACTTC. The V gene is TRBV5-1, the J gene TRBJ2-7, with 11 bases matching TRBD2. The length of the CDR3 is 15 residues. With V trimmed by 0 bases and J by 5 bases, 4 bases remained unmatched. Germline-derived CDR1 and CDR2 are SGHRS and YFSETQ.

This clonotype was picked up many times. CDR3 region: CSADAPASSGRGYFEQYF. In nucleotides, the CDR3 is TGCAGTGCCGATGCCCCCGCCTCCAGCGGGAGGGGGTATTTCGAGCAGTACTTC. This rearrangement joins TRBV20-1 to TRBJ2-7; 10 nucleotides align to TRBD2. This CDR3 has 18 amino acids. Germline V gives CDR1 DFQATT, CDR2 SNEGSKA (reference sequence). Trimming at V came to 6 bases and at J to 6 bases, leaving 23 bases not matched to a gene.

CDR3 DNA sequence: TGCGCCAGCAGCTTGGTCCGGATGAACACCGGGGAGCTGTTTTTT. Its translation is CASSLVRMNTGELFF. The J gene is TRBJ2-2, the V gene TRBV5-1; D remains ambiguous. Trimming removed 0 bases from V and 1 base from J, with 7 bases in between. This CDR3 is 15 amino acids long. The V gene's germline CDR1 is SGHRS and CDR2 YFSETQ.

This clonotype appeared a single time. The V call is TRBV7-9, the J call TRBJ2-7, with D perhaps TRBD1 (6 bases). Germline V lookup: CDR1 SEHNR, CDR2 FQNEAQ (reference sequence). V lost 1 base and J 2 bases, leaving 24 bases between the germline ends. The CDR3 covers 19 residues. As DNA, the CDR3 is TGTGCCAGCAGCTTAGGGGGAACCCGAACCGGGACACATCCCTACGAGCAGTACTTC. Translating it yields CASSLGGTRTGTHPYEQYF.

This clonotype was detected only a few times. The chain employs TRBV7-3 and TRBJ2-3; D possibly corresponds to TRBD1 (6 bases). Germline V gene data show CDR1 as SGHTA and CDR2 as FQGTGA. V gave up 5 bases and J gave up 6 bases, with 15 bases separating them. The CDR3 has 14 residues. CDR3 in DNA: TGTGCCAGCAGCCCCAGGGGCACGGCGGATACGCAGTATTTT. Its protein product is CASSPRGTADTQYF.

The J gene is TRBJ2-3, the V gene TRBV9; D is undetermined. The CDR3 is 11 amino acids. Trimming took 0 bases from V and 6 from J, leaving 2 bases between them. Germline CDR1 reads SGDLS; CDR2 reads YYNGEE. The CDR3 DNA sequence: TGTGCCAGCAGCGTAGACGATACGCAGTATTTT. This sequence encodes CASSVDDTQYF.

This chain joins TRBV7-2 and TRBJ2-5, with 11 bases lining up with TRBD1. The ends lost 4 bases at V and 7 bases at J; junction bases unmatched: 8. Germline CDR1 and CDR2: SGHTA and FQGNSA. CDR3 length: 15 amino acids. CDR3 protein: CASSSPGQGVWTQYF. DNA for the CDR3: TGTGCCAGCAGCTCACCGGGACAGGGGGTATGGACCCAGTACTTC.

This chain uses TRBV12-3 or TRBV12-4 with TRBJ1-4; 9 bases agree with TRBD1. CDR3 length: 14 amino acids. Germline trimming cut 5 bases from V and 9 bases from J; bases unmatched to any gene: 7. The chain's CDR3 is CASSPGTGWKKLFF. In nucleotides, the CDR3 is TGTGCCAGCAGTCCCGGGACAGGGTGGAAAAAACTGTTTTTT.

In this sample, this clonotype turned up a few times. CDR3 region: CSVSGIQTGDTQYF. As DNA, the CDR3 is TGCAGCGTCTCCGGGATCCAAACGGGAGATACGCAGTATTTT. V is TRBV29-1 and J is TRBJ2-3, with a weak D call TRBD2 (5 bases). Germline V gene sequence: CDR1 SQVTM, CDR2 ANQGSEA. The CDR3 is 14 amino acids. The V end was cut by 6 bases, the J end by 5 bases, with 18 bases between.

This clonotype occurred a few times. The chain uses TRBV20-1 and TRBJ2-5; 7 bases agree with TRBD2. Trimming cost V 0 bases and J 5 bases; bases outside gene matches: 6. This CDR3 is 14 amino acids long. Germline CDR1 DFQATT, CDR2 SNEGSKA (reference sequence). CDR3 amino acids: CSAREGGGSETQYF. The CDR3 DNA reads TGCAGTGCTAGAGAGGGCGGGGGTAGTGAGACCCAGTACTTC.

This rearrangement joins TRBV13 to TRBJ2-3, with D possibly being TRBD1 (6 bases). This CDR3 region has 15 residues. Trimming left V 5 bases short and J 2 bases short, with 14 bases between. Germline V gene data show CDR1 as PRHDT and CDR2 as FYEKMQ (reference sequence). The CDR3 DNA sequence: TGTGCCAGCAGCGACCGGGACACCTCCACAGATACGCAGTATTTT. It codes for CASSDRDTSTDTQYF.

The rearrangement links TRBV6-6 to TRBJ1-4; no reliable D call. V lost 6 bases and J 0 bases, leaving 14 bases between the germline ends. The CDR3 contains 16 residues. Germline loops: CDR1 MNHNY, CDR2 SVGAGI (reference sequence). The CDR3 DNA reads TGTGCCAGCAGCCCCTACGCCGTAGCAACTAATGAAAAACTGTTTTTT. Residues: CASSPYAVATNEKLFF.

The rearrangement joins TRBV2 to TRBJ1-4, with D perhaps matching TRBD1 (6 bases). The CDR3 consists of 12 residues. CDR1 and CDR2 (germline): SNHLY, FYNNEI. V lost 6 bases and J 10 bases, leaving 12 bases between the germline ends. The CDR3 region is CASRVQGGKLFF. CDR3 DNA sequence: TGTGCCAGCAGGGTACAGGGAGGAAAACTGTTTTTT.

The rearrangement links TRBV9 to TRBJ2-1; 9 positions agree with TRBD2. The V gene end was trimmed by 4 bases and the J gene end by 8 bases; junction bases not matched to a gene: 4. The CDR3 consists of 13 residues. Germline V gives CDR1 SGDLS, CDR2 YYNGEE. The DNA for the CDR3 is TGTGCCAGCAGCCCGGCGGGGGGGTATGAGCAGTTCTTC. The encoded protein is CASSPAGGYEQFF.

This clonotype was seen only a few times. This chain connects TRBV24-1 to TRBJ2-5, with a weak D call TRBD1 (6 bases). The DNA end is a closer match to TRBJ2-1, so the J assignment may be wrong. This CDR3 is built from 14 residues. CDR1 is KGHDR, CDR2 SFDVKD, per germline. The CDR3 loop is CATSGDTDYNEQFF. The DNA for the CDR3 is TGTGCCACCAGTGGGGACACGGACTACAATGAGCAGTTCTTC.

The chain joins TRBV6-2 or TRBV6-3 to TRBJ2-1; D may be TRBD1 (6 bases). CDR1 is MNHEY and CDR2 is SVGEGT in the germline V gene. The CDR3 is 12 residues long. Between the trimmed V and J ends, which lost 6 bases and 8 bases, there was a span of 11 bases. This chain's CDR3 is CASSLDSHEQFF. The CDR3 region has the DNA TGTGCCAGCAGCTTGGACAGCCATGAGCAGTTCTTC.

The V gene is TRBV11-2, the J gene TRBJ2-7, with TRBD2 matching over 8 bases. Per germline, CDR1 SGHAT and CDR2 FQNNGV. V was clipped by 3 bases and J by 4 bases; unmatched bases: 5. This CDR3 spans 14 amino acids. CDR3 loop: CASSFGPGGYEQYF. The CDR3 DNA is TGTGCCAGCAGCTTTGGTCCGGGGGGGTACGAGCAGTACTTC. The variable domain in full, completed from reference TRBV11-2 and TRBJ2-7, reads EAGVAQSPRYKIIEKRQSVAFWCNPISGHATLYWYQQILGQGPKLLIQFQNNGVVDDSQLPKDRFSAERLKGVDSTLKIQPAKLEDSAVYLCASSFGPGGYEQYFGPGTRLTVT.

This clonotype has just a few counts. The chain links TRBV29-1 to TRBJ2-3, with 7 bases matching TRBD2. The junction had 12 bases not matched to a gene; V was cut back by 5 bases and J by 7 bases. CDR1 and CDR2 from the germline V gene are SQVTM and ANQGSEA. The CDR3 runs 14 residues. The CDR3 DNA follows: TGCAGCGTTTACAGCGGGGTTGCTTCTCATACGCAGTATTTT. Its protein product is CSVYSGVASHTQYF.

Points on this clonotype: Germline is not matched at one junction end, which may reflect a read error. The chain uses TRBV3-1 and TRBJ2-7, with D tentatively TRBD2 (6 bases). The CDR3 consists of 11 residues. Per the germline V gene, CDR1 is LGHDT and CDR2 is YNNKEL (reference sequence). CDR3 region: CASSQGGGEFF. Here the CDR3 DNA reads TGTGCCAGCAGCCAAGGAGGCGGGGAGTTCTTC.

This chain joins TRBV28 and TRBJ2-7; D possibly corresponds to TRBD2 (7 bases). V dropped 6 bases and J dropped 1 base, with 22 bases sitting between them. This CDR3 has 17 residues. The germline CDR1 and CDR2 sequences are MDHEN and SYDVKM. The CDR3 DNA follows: TGTGCCAGCAGAGGGGGGAAGGGGCGGGAGTTTTCCTACGAGCAGTACTTC. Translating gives CASRGGKGREFSYEQYF. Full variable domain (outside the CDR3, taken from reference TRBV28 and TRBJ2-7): DVKVTQSSRYLVKRTGEKVFLECVQDMDHENMFWYRQDPGLGLRLIYFSYDVKMKEKGDIPEGYSVSREKKERFSLILESASTNQTSMYLCASRGGKGREFSYEQYFGPGTRLTVT.

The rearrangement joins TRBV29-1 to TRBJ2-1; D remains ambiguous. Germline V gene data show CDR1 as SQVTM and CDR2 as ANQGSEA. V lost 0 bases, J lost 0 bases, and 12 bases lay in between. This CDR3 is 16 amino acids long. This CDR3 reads CSVEDELYSSYNEQFF. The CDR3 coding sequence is TGCAGCGTTGAAGATGAACTCTATAGCTCCTACAATGAGCAGTTCTTC.

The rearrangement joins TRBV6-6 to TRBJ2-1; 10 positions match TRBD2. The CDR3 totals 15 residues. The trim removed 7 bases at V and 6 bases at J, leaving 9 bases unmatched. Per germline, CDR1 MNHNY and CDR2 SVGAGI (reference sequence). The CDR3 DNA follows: TGTGCCAGCACCCTACTAGCGGGACCAACCAATGAGCAGTTCTTC. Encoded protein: CASTLLAGPTNEQFF.

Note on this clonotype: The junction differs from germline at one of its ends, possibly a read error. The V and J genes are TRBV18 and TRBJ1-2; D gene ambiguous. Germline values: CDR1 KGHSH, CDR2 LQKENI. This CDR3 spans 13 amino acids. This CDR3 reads CASSPSTNYGFTF. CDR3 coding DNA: TGTGCCAGCTCACCCAGCACTAACTATGGCTTCACCTTC.

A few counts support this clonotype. CDR3 region: CSARSGYTF. DNA of the CDR3: TGCAGTGCTAGGTCCGGCTACACCTTC. The J gene is TRBJ1-2, the V gene TRBV20-1; D gene unclear. The CDR3 contains 9 residues. V dropped 3 bases and J dropped 8 bases, with 4 bases sitting between them. The germline V gene encodes CDR1 DFQATT and CDR2 SNEGSKA (reference sequence).

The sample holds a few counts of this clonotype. The chain's CDR3 is CSAAYLAVYQETQYF. DNA of the CDR3: TGCAGTGCTGCCTACCTAGCGGTTTACCAAGAGACCCAGTACTTC. This sequence joins TRBV20-1 and TRBJ2-5; 7 bases line up with TRBD2. Germline assignment: CDR1 DFQATT and CDR2 SNEGSKA (reference sequence). The CDR3 extends over 15 amino acids. After removal of 5 bases from V and 0 bases from J, the junction contained 9 bases not matched to a gene.

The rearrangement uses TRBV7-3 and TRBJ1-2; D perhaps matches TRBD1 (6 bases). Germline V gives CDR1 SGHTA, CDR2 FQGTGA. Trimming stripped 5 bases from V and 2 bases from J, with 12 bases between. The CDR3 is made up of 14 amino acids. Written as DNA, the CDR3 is TGTGCCAGCAGCCTCCGGGACAAAAACTATGGCTACACCTTC. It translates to CASSLRDKNYGYTF. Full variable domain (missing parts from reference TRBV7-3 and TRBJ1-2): GAGVSQTPSNKVTEKGKYVELRCDPISGHTALYWYRQSLGQGPEFLIYFQGTGAADDSGLPNDRFFAVRPEGSVSTLKIQRTERGDSAVYLCASSLRDKNYGYTFGSGTRLTVV.